This TCR beta chain was found in a study of blood T cell repertoires in COVID-19. On the study more broadly: There were acute and convalescent COVID-19 samples, and they came from the United States, Italy and Spain.

Authors' data handling: Amplifying reference gene primers gave estimates of nucleated cell counts. Sequenced by immunoSEQ multiplex PCR; TCRdb stores in-frame clones only, minus some. The V and J calls and clone size come from that table; D and trimming were worked out from the DNA. The table lists over 600,000 clones, just under 90% of them singletons, with approximately 0.3% in the top ten. Germline lookup yields CDR1 SGHNT and CDR2 YYREEE (reference sequence). The length of the CDR3 is 16 residues. Losses at the gene ends were 3 bases for V and 5 bases for J; bases not matched to a gene: 11. This receptor was obtained from a woman under 30 with acute or convalescent COVID-19. The chain combines TRBV5-4 with TRBJ2-7; 10 nucleotides agree with TRBD2. The sample was peripheral blood. The CDR3 nucleotides are TGTGCCAGCAGCTCACAAAGCGGGGGGGCGACCCACGAGCAGTACTTC. Its protein is CASSSQSGGATHEQYF. Looking up the rest from reference TRBV5-4 and TRBJ2-7 gives the full variable domain: ETGVTQSPTHLIKTRGQQVTLRCSSQSGHNTVSWYQQALGQGPQFIFQYYREEENGRGNFPPRFSGLQFPNYSSELNVNALELDDSALYLCASSSQSGGATHEQYFGPGTRLTVT.